Each of the 6 T cell receptor beta chains below was sequenced from the same sample in a study of blood T cells in healthy people across ages. A sample-barcoded 5' primer and a J-beta primer mix were used in a second PCR of about 6 to 12 cycles. TCRdb re-called the 5' RACE reads with MiXCR, one entry per CDR3 protein. The data contain more than 650,000 distinct CDR3 sequences, approximately 21% of them singletons. The sequenced sample was blood. All receptors come from an older man in good health.

CDR3 amino acids: CASSDNWGNEQYF. CDR3 sequence (DNA): TGTGCCAGCAGTGACAATTGGGGCAACGAGCAGTACTTC. This chain joins TRBV6-1 and TRBJ2-7; possibly TRBD1 for D (5 bases). Germline-derived CDR1 and CDR2 are MNHNS and SASEGT. The CDR3 is 13 residues long. The V end was cut by 3 bases, the J end by 5 bases, with 11 bases between.

The J gene is TRBJ1-1, the V gene TRBV10-3; no clear D gene. Germline V lookup: CDR1 ENHRY, CDR2 SYGVKD. Trimming stripped 0 bases from V and 4 bases from J, with 12 bases between. The CDR3 is made up of 15 amino acids. This CDR3 reads CAISESKGSGTEAFF. CDR3 DNA sequence: TGTGCCATCAGTGAGTCGAAGGGTTCCGGCACTGAAGCTTTCTTT.

This sequence joins TRBV29-1 and TRBJ1-2; 9 bases agree with TRBD1. V was pared by 6 bases and J by 8 bases, with 7 bases of the junction left unmatched. This CDR3 contains 12 residues. CDR1 is SQVTM and CDR2 is ANQGSEA in the germline V gene. This CDR3 is CSVRDRVKGYTF. The DNA for the CDR3 is TGCAGCGTCCGGGACAGGGTGAAGGGCTACACCTTC.

The CDR3 is CSARNTGGKETQYF. CDR3 in DNA: TGCAGTGCTAGAAACACAGGGGGTAAAGAGACCCAGTACTTC. The chain has TRBV20-1 and TRBJ2-5; 8 bases fit TRBD1. The CDR3 runs 14 residues. With V trimmed by 2 bases and J by 3 bases, 5 bases remained unmatched. The germline CDR1 and CDR2 sequences are DFQATT and SNEGSKA (reference sequence).

The chain is built from TRBV5-1 and TRBJ2-5, with a weak D call TRBD1 (6 bases). The CDR3 sequence is 16 residues long. Deletions cut 1 base from V and 2 bases from J, with 15 bases between. Germline CDR1 and CDR2: SGHRS and YFSETQ. The CDR3 spells CASSLIPGQKQETQYF. The CDR3 region has the DNA TGCGCCAGCAGCTTGATTCCGGGACAAAAACAAGAGACCCAGTACTTC.

This clonotype came up many times. The rearrangement joins TRBV5-1 to TRBJ2-5, with TRBD1 as a possible D gene (6 bases). The CDR3 runs to 14 residues. V was cut by 2 bases and J by 1 base, with 9 bases left in between. CDR1 and CDR2 from the germline V gene are SGHRS and YFSETQ. Here the CDR3 reads CASSLIGGQETQYF. The CDR3 nucleotides read TGCGCCAGCAGCTTAATAGGGGGCCAAGAGACCCAGTACTTC.